This TCR beta chain was captured by sequencing in a study of blood T cell repertoires in COVID-19. The count of this clone is one. J lost 6 bases, V lost 0 bases, and 10 bases had no gene match. This CDR3 has 16 amino acids. In germline, CDR1 is SGHDT, CDR2 YYEEEE. Profiling relied on immunoSEQ multiplex PCR, and the TCRdb table lists in-frame clones only, not all of them. The sample lists just over 45,000 clones, 75% to 90% occurring once. V and J are TRBV5-6 and TRBJ1-2; TRBD1 aligns across 8 bases. The clonotype was recovered from a human donor in a cohort sampled during active COVID-19. Source material: peripheral blood. The CDR3 loop reads CASSLAQGQGRHGYTF. In nucleotides, the CDR3 is TGTGCCAGCAGCTTGGCCCAAGGACAGGGTAGACATGGCTACACCTTC. Together with reference TRBV5-6 and TRBJ1-2, the CDR3 gives the full variable domain: DAGVTQSPTHLIKTRGQQVTLRCSPKSGHDTVSWYQQALGQGPQFIFQYYEEEERQRGNFPDRFSGHQFPNYSSELNVNALLLGDSALYLCASSLAQGQGRHGYTFGSGTRLTVV.